This T cell receptor beta chain stems from a study of glioma-infiltrating T cells after dendritic cell vaccination. Looking at the study overall: Glioblastoma patients came from Phase I and II dendritic cell vaccination trials.

Study results and limitations: Higher TCR clonality did not directly relate to longer survival.

The primer mix had 60 V beta and 13 J beta primers. Assay used: immunoSEQ multiplex PCR; TCRdb lists only in-frame clones, some missing. The table shows roughly 51,000 clones, with 85% occurring only once. V dropped 6 bases and J dropped 4; count of bases not matched to a gene: 8. CDR1 and CDR2 from the germline V gene are SNHLY and FYNNEI. The CDR3 loop spans 15 amino acids. On this clone: Its antigen is not identified.

All glioblastoma patients lacked an isocitrate dehydrogenase mutation. This chain uses TRBV2 with TRBJ2-2, with 7 bases aligning to TRBD1. The material was blood, obtained before dendritic cell vaccination. The clonotype was recovered from a human donor with glioblastoma. CDR3 region: CASRMGQGVTGELFF. CDR3 nucleotide sequence: TGTGCCAGCAGGATGGGGCAGGGGGTCACCGGGGAGCTGTTTTTT.